The clone carrying this TCR beta chain was seen just once. The J segment lost 7 bases and the V segment lost 3 bases, leaving 6 bases of the junction unmatched. This CDR3 is built from 14 residues. Patients chosen for sequencing had shown CD8+CD57+ cell expansion by flow cytometry. This specimen belongs to a study of CD8+CD57+ T cells in acquired aplastic anemia. TCR beta VDJ combinations and CDR3 sequences were profiled from genomic DNA. TCRdb analysed the reads with MiXCR anew, one entry per CDR3 protein. This table has about 220,000 distinct CDR3 sequences, 45% to 50% appearing once. The genes are TRBV12-3 or TRBV12-4 and TRBJ2-7, with 10 bases matching TRBD1. Sequencing was carried out using sorted CD4+, CD8+, or CD8+CD57+ T cells (not recorded which) from PBMCs. This clonotype was sampled from a human donor with aplastic anemia. CDR3: CASSLLGQGLEQYF. CDR3 sequence (DNA): TGTGCCAGCAGTTTGCTGGGACAGGGGCTTGAGCAGTACTTC.